Shown below are 8 T cell receptor beta chains from a single sample sequenced in a study of T cells after yellow fever vaccination (dated 2019 in TCRdb). The library was built by means of 5' RACE. The sequencer listed for this sample is Illumina NovaSeq 6000. In TCRdb, the public reads were trimmed at Q25 with fastp and aligned with MiXCR, with productive beta chains retained. Each CDR3 protein appears once, grouped with its most common genes and DNA. Here the sample has about 320,000 distinct CDR3 sequences; roughly 10% occur a single time. The ten largest clones take up approximately 3% of the sample. The treatment or condition label, read with the paper, signifies: live attenuated yellow fever vaccine strain. The sample consisted of CD4+ T cells sorted from PBMCs, taken 45 days after the yellow fever booster vaccination. The receptors shown here come from a man younger than 30 who received the YFV17D yellow fever vaccine.

In this sample, this clonotype turned up a few times. The V gene is TRBV2, the J gene TRBJ2-2; 10 bases agree with TRBD1. Per the germline V gene, CDR1 is SNHLY and CDR2 is FYNNEI. With 6 bases clipped from V and 6 bases from J, the junction kept 7 bases outside the gene matches. The CDR3 consists of 15 residues. As DNA, the CDR3 is TGTGCCAGCAGAACCGGGACAGGGGTTTCCGGGGAGCTGTTTTTT. Translation gives CASRTGTGVSGELFF. Supplemented by reference TRBV2 and TRBJ2-2, the full variable domain reads EPEVTQTPSHQVTQMGQEVILRCVPISNHLYFYWYRQILGQKVEFLVSFYNNEISEKSEIFDDQFSVERPDGSNFTLKIRSTKLEDSAMYFCASRTGTGVSGELFFGEGSRLTVL.

The V call is TRBV20-1, the J call TRBJ1-1, with no clear D. CDR1 is DFQATT and CDR2 is SNEGSKA in the germline V gene (reference sequence). Trimming shortened V by 1 base and J by 5 bases, and 14 bases separated the two germline ends. The CDR3 is made up of 14 amino acids. The CDR3 loop reads CSARGTLKKTEAFF. The CDR3 region has the DNA TGCAGTGCTAGAGGGACTCTCAAAAAGACTGAAGCTTTCTTT.

In this sample, this clonotype turned up a few times. This chain joins TRBV7-9 and TRBJ2-5, with D possibly being TRBD2 (5 bases). Between the trimmed V and J ends, which lost 1 base and 5 bases, there was a span of 8 bases. CDR1 is SEHNR and CDR2 is FQNEAQ in the germline V gene (reference sequence). CDR3 length equals 13 residues. In DNA, the CDR3 is TGTGCCAGCAGCTTAGTACAGCGGGAGACCCAGTACTTC. It encodes CASSLVQRETQYF. Combining the CDR3 with reference TRBV7-9 and TRBJ2-5 gives the whole variable domain DTGVSQNPRHKITKRGQNVTFRCDPISEHNRLYWYRQTLGQGPEFLTYFQNEAQLEKSRLLSDRFSAERPKGSFSTLEIQRTEQGDSAMYLCASSLVQRETQYFGPGTRLLVL.

This clonotype was detected a few times. V and J are TRBV6-5 and TRBJ1-5; D uncertain. Germline assignment: CDR1 MNHEY and CDR2 SVGAGI. V dropped 0 bases and J dropped 6 bases, with 9 bases sitting between them. CDR3 length: 14 amino acids. The CDR3 loop is CASSYSGWGQPQHF. CDR3 nucleotide sequence: TGTGCCAGCAGTTACTCGGGATGGGGTCAGCCCCAGCATTTT.

This clonotype was counted many times. The chain links TRBV6-2 or TRBV6-3 to TRBJ1-5; D unresolved. Germline CDR1 reads MNHEY; CDR2 reads SVGEGT. The CDR3 is 10 residues long. The DNA of the CDR3 is TGTGGCGTGGGGTATCAGCCCCAGCATTTT. It yields the protein CGVGYQPQHF.

This clonotype was found a few times. This chain connects TRBV30 to TRBJ2-2; 9 bases are a match to TRBD1. Germline trimming cut 2 bases from V and 7 bases from J; bases unmatched to any gene: 8. There are 15 residues in the CDR3. Germline loops: CDR1 GTSNPN, CDR2 SVGIG (reference sequence). The CDR3 region has the DNA TGTGCCTGGAGTAGGGGACAGGGTTCGTTCGGGGAGCTGTTTTTT. Translated: CAWSRGQGSFGELFF.

The rearrangement uses TRBV7-9 and TRBJ1-5, with D maybe TRBD1 (6 bases). The germline V and J ends were trimmed by 0 bases and 4 bases, with 16 bases remaining between them. Germline V gene lookup returns CDR1 SEHNR and CDR2 FQNEAQ (reference sequence). The CDR3 extends over 17 amino acids. Here the CDR3 DNA reads TGTGCCAGCAGCTTAGCTTCGGGGGGCGGGAGGAATCAGCCCCAGCATTTT. This translates into CASSLASGGGRNQPQHF.

This clonotype was seen only a few times. This sequence joins TRBV20-1 and TRBJ1-6; no clear D gene. The germline CDR1 and CDR2 sequences are DFQATT and SNEGSKA (reference sequence). The CDR3 totals 12 residues. V dropped 5 bases and J dropped 10 bases, with 12 bases sitting between them. CDR3 in DNA: TGCAGTGCTTCCGACCGAACCTCACCCCTCCACTTT. The encoded protein is CSASDRTSPLHF.